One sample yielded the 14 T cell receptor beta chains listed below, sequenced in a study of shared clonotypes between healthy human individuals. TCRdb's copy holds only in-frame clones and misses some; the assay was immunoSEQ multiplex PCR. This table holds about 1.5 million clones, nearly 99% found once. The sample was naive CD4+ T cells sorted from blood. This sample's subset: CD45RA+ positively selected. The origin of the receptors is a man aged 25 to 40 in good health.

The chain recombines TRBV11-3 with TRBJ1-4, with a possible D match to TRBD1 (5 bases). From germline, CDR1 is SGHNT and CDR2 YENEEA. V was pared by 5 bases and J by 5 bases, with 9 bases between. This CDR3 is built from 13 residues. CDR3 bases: TGTGCCAGCAGCCGGGACGCCAATGAAAAACTGTTTTTT. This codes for CASSRDANEKLFF.

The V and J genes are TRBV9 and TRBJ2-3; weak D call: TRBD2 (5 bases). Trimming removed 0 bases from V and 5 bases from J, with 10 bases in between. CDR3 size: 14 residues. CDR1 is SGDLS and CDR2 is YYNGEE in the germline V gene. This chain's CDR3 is CASSVDAGGDTQYF. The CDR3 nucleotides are TGTGCCAGCAGCGTAGACGCTGGAGGAGATACGCAGTATTTT.

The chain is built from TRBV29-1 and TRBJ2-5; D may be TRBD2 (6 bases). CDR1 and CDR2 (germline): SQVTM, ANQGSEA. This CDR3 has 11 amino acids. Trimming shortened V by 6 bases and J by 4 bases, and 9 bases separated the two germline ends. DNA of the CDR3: TGCAGCGTGGTGCGGGGAGAGACCCAGTACTTC. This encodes CSVVRGETQYF. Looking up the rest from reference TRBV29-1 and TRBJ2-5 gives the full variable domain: SAVISQKPSRDICQRGTSLTIQCQVDSQVTMMFWYRQQPGQSLTLIATANQGSEATYESGFVIDKFPISRPNLTFSTLTVSNMSPEDSSIYLCSVVRGETQYFGPGTRLLVL.

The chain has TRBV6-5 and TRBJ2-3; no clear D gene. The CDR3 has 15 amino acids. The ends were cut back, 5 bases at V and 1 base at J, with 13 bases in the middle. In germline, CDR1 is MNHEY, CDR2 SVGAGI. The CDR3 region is CASSTLVFGTDTQYF. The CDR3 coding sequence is TGTGCCAGCAGTACCCTAGTATTCGGCACAGATACGCAGTATTTT.

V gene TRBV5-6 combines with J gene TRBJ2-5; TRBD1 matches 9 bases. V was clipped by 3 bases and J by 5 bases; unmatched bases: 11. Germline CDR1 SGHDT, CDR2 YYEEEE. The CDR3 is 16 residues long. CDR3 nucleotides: TGTGCCAGCAGCTCAGCTCGGGACAGGGTGGCGGAGACCCAGTACTTC. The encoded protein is CASSSARDRVAETQYF.

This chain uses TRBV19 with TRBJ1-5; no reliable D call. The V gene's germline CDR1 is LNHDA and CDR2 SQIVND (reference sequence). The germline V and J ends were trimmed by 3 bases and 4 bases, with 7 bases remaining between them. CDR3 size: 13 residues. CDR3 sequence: CASSMIRNQPQHF. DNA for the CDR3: TGTGCCAGTAGTATGATTCGGAATCAGCCCCAGCATTTT. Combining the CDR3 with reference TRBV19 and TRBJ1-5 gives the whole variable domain DGGITQSPKYLFRKEGQNVTLSCEQNLNHDAMYWYRQDPGQGLRLIYYSQIVNDFQKGDIAEGYSVSREKKESFPLTVTSAQKNPTAFYLCASSMIRNQPQHFGDGTRLSIL.

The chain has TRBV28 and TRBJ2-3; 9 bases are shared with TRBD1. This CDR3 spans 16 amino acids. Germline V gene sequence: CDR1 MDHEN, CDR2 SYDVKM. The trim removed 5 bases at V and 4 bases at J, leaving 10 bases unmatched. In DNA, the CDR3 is TGTGCCAGCAGTCCCCCGGGACAGGGTATAGCAGATACGCAGTATTTT. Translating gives CASSPPGQGIADTQYF. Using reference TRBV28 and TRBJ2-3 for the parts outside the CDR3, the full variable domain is DVKVTQSSRYLVKRTGEKVFLECVQDMDHENMFWYRQDPGLGLRLIYFSYDVKMKEKGDIPEGYSVSREKKERFSLILESASTNQTSMYLCASSPPGQGIADTQYFGPGTRLTVL.

The CDR3 DNA sequence: TGCGCCAGCAGCCTAATAGAGACCCTGGGCACCGGGGAGCTGTTTTTT. Protein product: CASSLIETLGTGELFF. The gene calls are TRBV5-1 and TRBJ2-2, with D hard to call. The CDR3 is made up of 16 amino acids. V gave up 4 bases and J gave up 4 bases, with 17 bases separating them. Germline V lookup: CDR1 SGHRS, CDR2 YFSETQ.

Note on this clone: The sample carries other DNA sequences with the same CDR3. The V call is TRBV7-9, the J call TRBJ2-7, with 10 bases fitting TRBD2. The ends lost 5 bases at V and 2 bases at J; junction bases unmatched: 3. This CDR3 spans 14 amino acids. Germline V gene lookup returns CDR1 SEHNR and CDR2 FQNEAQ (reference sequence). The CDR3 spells CASSLGLAAYEQYF. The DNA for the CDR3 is TGTGCCAGCAGCCTCGGACTAGCGGCCTACGAGCAGTACTTC.

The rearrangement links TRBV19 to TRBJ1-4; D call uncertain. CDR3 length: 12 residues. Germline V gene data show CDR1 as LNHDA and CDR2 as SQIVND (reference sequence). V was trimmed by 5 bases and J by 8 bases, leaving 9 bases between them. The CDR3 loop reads CASSVRFEKLFF. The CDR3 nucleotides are TGTGCCAGTAGTGTCCGGTTCGAAAAACTGTTTTTT.

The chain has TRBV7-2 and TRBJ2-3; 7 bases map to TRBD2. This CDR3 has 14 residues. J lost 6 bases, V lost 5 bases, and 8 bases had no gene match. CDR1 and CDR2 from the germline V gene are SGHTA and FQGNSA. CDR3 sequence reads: CASSKGAGADTQYF. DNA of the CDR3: TGTGCCAGCAGCAAAGGGGCGGGAGCCGATACGCAGTATTTT. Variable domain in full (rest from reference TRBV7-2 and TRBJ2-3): GAGVSQSPSNKVTEKGKDVELRCDPISGHTALYWYRQSLGQGLEFLIYFQGNSAPDKSGLPSDRFSAERTGGSVSTLTIQRTQQEDSAVYLCASSKGAGADTQYFGPGTRLTVL.

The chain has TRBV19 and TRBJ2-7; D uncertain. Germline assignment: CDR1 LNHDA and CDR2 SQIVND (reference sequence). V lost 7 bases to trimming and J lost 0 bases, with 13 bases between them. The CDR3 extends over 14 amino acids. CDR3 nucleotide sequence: TGTGCCAGTAAGGTCAGCTGGATCTCCTACGAGCAGTACTTC. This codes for CASKVSWISYEQYF.

CDR3 in amino acids: CASSLGTSGAAYEQYF. Written as DNA, the CDR3 is TGCGCCAGCAGCTTGGGAACTAGCGGGGCCGCCTACGAGCAGTACTTC. This chain uses TRBV5-1 with TRBJ2-7; 10 positions match TRBD2. CDR1 is SGHRS and CDR2 is YFSETQ in the germline V gene. The junction had 5 bases not matched to a gene; V was cut back by 0 bases and J by 2 bases. The CDR3 runs 16 residues.

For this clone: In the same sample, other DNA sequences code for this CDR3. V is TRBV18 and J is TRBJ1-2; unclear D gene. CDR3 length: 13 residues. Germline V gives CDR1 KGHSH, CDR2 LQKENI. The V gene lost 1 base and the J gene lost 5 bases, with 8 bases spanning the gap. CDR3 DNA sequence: TGTGCCAGCTCACCACTCGACGGTTATGGCTACACCTTC. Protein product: CASSPLDGYGYTF.